The source of this TCR beta chain is a study of early T cells in non-severe SARS-CoV-2 infection. TCRdb passed the 5' RACE reads through MiXCR, listing each CDR3 protein once. This sample has over 100,000 distinct CDR3 sequences, with about 12% found just once. Trimming cost V 5 bases and J 2 bases, with 12 bases left between them. CDR1 and CDR2 (germline): DFQATT, SNEGSKA (reference sequence). The length of the CDR3 is 14 residues. J is TRBJ2-2 and V is TRBV20-1; a possible D gene is TRBD2 (6 bases). Sequencing was performed on whole blood. The receptor was isolated from an adult who was a healthcare worker with PCR-confirmed SARS-CoV-2 infection or an uninfected control (not recorded which). The CDR3 loop reads CSAGGTDNTGELFF. CDR3 bases: TGCAGTGCTGGTGGGACTGACAACACCGGGGAGCTGTTTTTT.